This section outlines one T cell receptor (beta chain) sequence together with its context. This sample was taken from a study of T cells in Graves' hyperthyroidism and ophthalmopathy. As for the study in general: Prior to any treatment, at the point of initial diagnosis, peripheral blood was collected.

Diagnosis of hyperthyroidism was new in patients aged 18 to 65, and its duration was under 2 months. Diagnosis relied on clinical symptoms, serum thyroxine and TRAb, thyroid ultrasound and orbital computed tomography. From more than 9 ml of fresh peripheral blood, PBMCs were isolated. CDR1 and CDR2 (germline): MNHEY, SMNVEV (reference sequence). This CDR3 has 13 residues. The ends were cut back, 8 bases at V and 7 bases at J, with 15 bases in the middle. RNA transcripts gave rise to amplified TCR beta CDR3 regions. With the HTBI primer set, the TCR CDR3 went through a first round of RT-PCR. Each CDR3 protein is one row after TCRdb ran MiXCR on the multiplex PCR reads. The top ten clones hold 16% of a sample with around 700,000 distinct CDR3 sequences, roughly a sixth of them seen once.

J is TRBJ1-5 and V is TRBV27, with D tentatively TRBD1 (6 bases). This TCR was sampled from a woman aged 50 to 60 with Graves' hyperthyroidism that later progressed to Graves' ophthalmopathy. Sequencing was performed on blood. CDR3 in amino acids: CASRGGWTQPQHF. The CDR3 DNA follows: TGTGCCAGCCGGGGGGGCTGGACCCAGCCCCAGCATTTT.